A selection of T cell receptor beta chains follows, all from one sample in a study of CD8+CD57+ T cells in acquired aplastic anemia. TCRdb independently ran MiXCR on the reads; one entry per CDR3 protein. The sample consists of about 180,000 distinct CDR3 sequences, about half of them appearing once. Sequencing was performed on sorted CD4+, CD8+, or CD8+CD57+ T cells (not recorded which) from PBMCs. Receptor source: a human donor with aplastic anemia. The CDR3 runs from the conserved cysteine through the conserved F or W. D genes are given only for firm matches. Expanded clones are given a class, and other clones once, few, many or no size at all.

>14|many|TRBJ1-4|-|TRBV5-1
TGCGCCAGCGGTGCAGGGAACGGGAATGAAAAACTGTTTTTT
CASGAGNGNEKLFF
>14|-|TRBJ2-5|-|TRBV7-8
TGTGCCAGCAGCTTAGCGTGGGGGGTGGAGACCCAGTACTTC
CASSLAWGVETQYF
>15|few|TRBJ1-2|TRBD1|TRBV19
TGTGCCAGTAGTATGCGGGACAGAGTTAACTATGGCTACACCTTC
CASSMRDRVNYGYTF
>15|-|TRBJ2-5|TRBD2|TRBV19
TGTGCCAGTAGGACTAGCGCGGAACCCCAAGAGATCCAGTACTTC
CASRTSAEPQEIQYF
>14|many|TRBJ2-6|-|TRBV7-7
TGTGCTAGCAGCTTAGATTTTGGGGCCAACGTCCTGACTTTC
CASSLDFGANVLTF
>15|-|TRBJ2-7|-|TRBV5-5
TGTGCCAGCAGCTTCAGAGGGGCCACTTCCTACGAGCAGTACTTC
CASSFRGATSYEQYF
>14|many|TRBJ1-2|-|TRBV5-4
TGTGCCAGCAGCTCACAGGGTGTCAACTATGGCTACACCTTC
CASSSQGVNYGYTF
>13|few|TRBJ1-3|-|TRBV6-1
TGTGCCGTCCGACAAGCCAGTGGAAACACCATATATTTT
CAVRQASGNTIYF
>13|-|TRBJ2-7|-|TRBV5-6
TGTGCCAGCAGCCCCTCCCCACTCTACGAGCAGTACTTC
CASSPSPLYEQYF
>11|many|TRBJ2-1|-|TRBV2
TGTGCCAGCACTTTGGACAATGAGCAGTTCTTC
CASTLDNEQFF
>14|-|TRBJ1-6|-|TRBV3-1
TGTGCCAGCAGCCAAGATCATCAGGGAAGACCCCTCCACTTT
CASSQDHQGRPLHF
>17|-|TRBJ2-3|TRBD2|TRBV6-1
TGTGCCAGCAGTGAATTTAGCGGGGGGGCCGAAGCAGATACGCAGTATTTT
CASSEFSGGAEADTQYF
>12|-|TRBJ1-2|TRBD1|TRBV5-1
TGCGCCTCAAGGACAGGGGGCGCCGGCTACACCTTC
CASRTGGAGYTF
>13|many|TRBJ1-2|-|TRBV6-1
TGTGCCAGCAGTGAACCTAGGAACTATGGCTACACCTTC
CASSEPRNYGYTF
>11|once|TRBJ2-2|-|TRBV6-5
TGTGCCAGCAGTTACCTCGGGGAGCTGTTTTTT
CASSYLGELFF
>16|many|TRBJ2-1|TRBD2|TRBV11-2
TGTGCCAGCAGCCCCCGGGGGCGGGGGGGCCGGGGGGAGCAGTTCTTC
CASSPRGRGGRGEQFF
>15|few|TRBJ2-7|-|TRBV19
TGTGCCAGTACCCCGAGGGCTAACACTCCCTACGAGCAGTACTTC
CASTPRANTPYEQYF
>13|-|TRBJ1-1|-|TRBV2
TGTGCCAGCACAGGCAATGGGGGCACTGAAGCTTTCTTT
CASTGNGGTEAFF
>14|many|TRBJ1-2|-|TRBV6-1
TGTGCCAGCACCGAAATGGGTTCTAATTATGGCTACACCTTC
CASTEMGSNYGYTF
>16|many|TRBJ2-3|TRBD1|TRBV5-6
TGTGCCAGCAGCTCTCCAGGGGGCGTGAAGAAAGATACGCAGTATTTT
CASSSPGGVKKDTQYF
>17|-|TRBJ2-3|TRBD2|TRBV3-1
TGTGCCAGCAGCCAAGTTGGACGGGGGGGCCGCACAGATACGCAGTATTTT
CASSQVGRGGRTDTQYF
>14|-|TRBJ2-1|-|TRBV24-1
TGTGCCACCAGTGATAGGGACGGAGACAATGAGCAGTTCTTC
CATSDRDGDNEQFF
>17|-|TRBJ2-4|TRBD2|TRBV11-2
TGTGCCAGCAGCCCTAGCGGGGGGGCCGGGGCCAAAAACATTCAGTACTTC
CASSPSGGAGAKNIQYF
>12|few|TRBJ1-2|-|TRBV29-1
TGCAGCGTTGGGGCAGACAACTATGGCTACACCTTC
CSVGADNYGYTF
>12|-|TRBJ2-1|-|TRBV20-1
TGCAGTGCTAGCGGGGCCTACAATGAGCAGTTCTTC
CSASGAYNEQFF
>19|few|TRBJ2-2|-|TRBV6-2/TRBV6-3
TGTGCCAGCAGTTACTCTCCCCCCCCGGCCGGGGGAAAGACCGGGGAGCTGTTTTTT
CASSYSPPPAGGKTGELFF
>11|-|TRBJ1-2|-|TRBV29-1
TGCAGCGTTGCTGTGTTGGGTGGCTACACCTTC
CSVAVLGGYTF
>15|many|TRBJ2-3|-|TRBV9
TGTGCCAGCAGCTATCGGGGGGCGGGCTCGAATGCGCAGTATTTT
CASSYRGAGSNAQYF
>13|once|TRBJ1-1|-|TRBV19
TGTGCCAGTAGTATAGCGTTGAGGACTGAAGCTTTCTTT
CASSIALRTEAFF
>14|many|TRBJ1-5|-|TRBV12-3/TRBV12-4
TGTGCCAGCAGTTTAGGGCAGGGTGACCAGCCCCAGCATTTT
CASSLGQGDQPQHF
>14|-|TRBJ2-7|TRBD1|TRBV11-3
TGTGCCAGCAGCTCCGGGACAGCGAACACCGAGCAGTACTTC
CASSSGTANTEQYF
>13|many|TRBJ1-3|-|TRBV20-1
TGCAGTGGTAGACAGGCCTCTGGAAACACCATATATTTT
CSGRQASGNTIYF
>17|-|TRBJ2-5|TRBD2|TRBV9
TGTGCCAGCAGCGCGGACCCGCTAGCGGGGGGACAAGAGACCCAGTACTTC
CASSADPLAGGQETQYF
>16|once|TRBJ2-1|TRBD2|TRBV5-4
TGTGCCAGCAGCTTGGGGGCTAGCGGGGGGTACAATGAGCAGTTCTTC
CASSLGASGGYNEQFF
>15|-|TRBJ1-2|-|TRBV11-2
TGTGCCAGCAGCTTAGGGGGCAGGGTTGTATTCGGCTACACCTTC
CASSLGGRVVFGYTF